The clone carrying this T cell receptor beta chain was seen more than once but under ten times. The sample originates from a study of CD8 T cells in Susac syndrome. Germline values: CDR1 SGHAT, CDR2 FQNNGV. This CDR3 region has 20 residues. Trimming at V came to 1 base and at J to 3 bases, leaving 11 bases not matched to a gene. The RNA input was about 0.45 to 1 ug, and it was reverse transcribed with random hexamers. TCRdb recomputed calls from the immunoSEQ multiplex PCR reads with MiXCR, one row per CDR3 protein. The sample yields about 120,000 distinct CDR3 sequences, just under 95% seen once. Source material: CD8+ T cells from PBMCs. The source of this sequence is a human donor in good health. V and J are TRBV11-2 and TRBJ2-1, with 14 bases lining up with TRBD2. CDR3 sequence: CASSLGVGLGTSGSYNEQFF. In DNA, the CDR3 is TGTGCCAGCAGCTTAGGTGTGGGGCTAGGGACTAGCGGGAGCTACAATGAGCAGTTCTTC.